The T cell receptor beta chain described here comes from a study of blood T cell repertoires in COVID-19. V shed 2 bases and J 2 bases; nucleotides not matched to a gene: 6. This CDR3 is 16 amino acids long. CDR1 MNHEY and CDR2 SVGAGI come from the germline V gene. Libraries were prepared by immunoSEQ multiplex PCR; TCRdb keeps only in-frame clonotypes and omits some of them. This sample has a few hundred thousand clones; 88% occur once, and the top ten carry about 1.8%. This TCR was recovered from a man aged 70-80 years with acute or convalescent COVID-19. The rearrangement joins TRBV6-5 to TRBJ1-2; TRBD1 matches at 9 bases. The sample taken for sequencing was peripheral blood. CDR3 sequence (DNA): TGTGCCAGCAGTTACGCCCCCGGACAGGGGAACTATGGCTACACCTTC. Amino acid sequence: CASSYAPGQGNYGYTF.